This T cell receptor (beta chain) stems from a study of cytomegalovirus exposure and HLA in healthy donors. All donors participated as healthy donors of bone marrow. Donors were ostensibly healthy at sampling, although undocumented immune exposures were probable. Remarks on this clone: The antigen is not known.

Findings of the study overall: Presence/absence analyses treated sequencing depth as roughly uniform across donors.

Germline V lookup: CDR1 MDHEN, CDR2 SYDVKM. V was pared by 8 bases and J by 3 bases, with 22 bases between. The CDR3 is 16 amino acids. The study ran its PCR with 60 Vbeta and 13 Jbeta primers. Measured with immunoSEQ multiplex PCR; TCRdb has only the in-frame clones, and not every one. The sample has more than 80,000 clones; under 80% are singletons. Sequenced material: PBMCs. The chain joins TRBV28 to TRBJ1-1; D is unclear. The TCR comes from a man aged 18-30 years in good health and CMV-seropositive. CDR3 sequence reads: CASRTLKRPWDTEAFF. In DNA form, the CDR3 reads TGTGCCAGCCGAACCCTCAAGAGGCCTTGGGACACTGAAGCTTTCTTT. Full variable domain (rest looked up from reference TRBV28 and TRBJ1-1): DVKVTQSSRYLVKRTGEKVFLECVQDMDHENMFWYRQDPGLGLRLIYFSYDVKMKEKGDIPEGYSVSREKKERFSLILESASTNQTSMYLCASRTLKRPWDTEAFFGQGTRLTVV.